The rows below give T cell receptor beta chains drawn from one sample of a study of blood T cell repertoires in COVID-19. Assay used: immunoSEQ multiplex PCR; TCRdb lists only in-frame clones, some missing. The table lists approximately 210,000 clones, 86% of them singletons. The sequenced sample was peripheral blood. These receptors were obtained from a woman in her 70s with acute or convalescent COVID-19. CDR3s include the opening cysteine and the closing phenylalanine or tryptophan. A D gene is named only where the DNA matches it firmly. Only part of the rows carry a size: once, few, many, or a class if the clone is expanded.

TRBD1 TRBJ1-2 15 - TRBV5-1 TGCGCCAGCAGCTCAGCTAACGACAGGGGAGGTGGCTACACCTTC CASSSANDRGGGYTF
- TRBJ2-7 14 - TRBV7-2 TGTGCCAGCAGCTTAAACCAGGGCCCCTACGAGCAGTACTTC CASSLNQGPYEQYF
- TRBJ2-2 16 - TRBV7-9 TGTGCCAGCAGCTTATGGGGTTCAGGGGCTTTCGGGGAGCTGTTTTTT CASSLWGSGAFGELFF
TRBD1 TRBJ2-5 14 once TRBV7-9 TGTGCCAGCAGCCGGGACAGGGGTATAGAGACCCAGTACTTC CASSRDRGIETQYF
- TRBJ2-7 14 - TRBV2 TGTGCCAGCAGTGTAGGGGATTTCAGCAACGAGCAGTACTTC CASSVGDFSNEQYF
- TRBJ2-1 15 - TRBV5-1 TGCGCCAGCAGCTTGATGGCGGGACCTGGGCGTGAGCAGTTCTTC CASSLMAGPGREQFF
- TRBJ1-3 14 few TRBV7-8 TGTGCCAGCAACCAAGGGGCGTTGGAAAACACCATATATTTT CASNQGALENTIYF
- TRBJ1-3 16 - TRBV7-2 TGTGCCAGCAGCTTGGCCTCAGGGAAGTCTGGAAACACCATATATTTT CASSLASGKSGNTIYF
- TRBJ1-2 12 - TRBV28 TGTGCCAGCGGTCCTTCAGGTTATGGCTACACCTTC CASGPSGYGYTF
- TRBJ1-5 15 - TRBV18 TGTGCCAGCTCACCCCCGGACTATAGCAATCAGCCCCAGCATTTT CASSPPDYSNQPQHF
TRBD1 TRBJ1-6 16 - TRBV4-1 TGCGCCAGCAGCCAACGGGACAGCTCCTATAATTCACCCCTCCACTTT CASSQRDSSYNSPLHF